This TCR beta chain was identified in a study of blood T cell repertoires in COVID-19. Study context: Acute-phase and convalescent COVID-19 samples originated in the United States, Italy and Spain.

Sequenced by immunoSEQ multiplex PCR; TCRdb stores in-frame clones only, minus some. The table shows approximately 220,000 clones, with around 85% occurring only once. The sequenced material came from peripheral blood. The source is a man aged 35 to 55 with acute or convalescent COVID-19.

For the CDR3, the DNA is TGTGCCAGTAGTATAGTAGGCGGACAGGGTCAGCCCCAGCATTTT. Amino acids: CASSIVGGQGQPQHF. This sequence joins TRBV19 and TRBJ1-5; the match to TRBD1 covers 8 bases. Germline V gives CDR1 LNHDA, CDR2 SQIVND (reference sequence). The J segment lost 6 bases and the V segment lost 1 base, leaving 5 bases of the junction unmatched. CDR3 length: 15 amino acids. The whole variable domain, filled in from reference TRBV19 and TRBJ1-5, reads DGGITQSPKYLFRKEGQNVTLSCEQNLNHDAMYWYRQDPGQGLRLIYYSQIVNDFQKGDIAEGYSVSREKKESFPLTVTSAQKNPTAFYLCASSIVGGQGQPQHFGDGTRLSIL.